This T cell receptor beta chain was captured in a study of blood T cell repertoires in COVID-19. Germline V lookup: CDR1 MNHEY, CDR2 SVGAGI. This CDR3 is built from 12 residues. Trimming left V 6 bases short and J 2 bases short, with 8 bases between. TCRdb's table, derived via immunoSEQ multiplex PCR, lists solely in-frame clones and lacks some. Of hundreds of thousands of clones detected, 88% appear once; the ten largest clones hold 0.8% to 1%. Cohort 3 recovered donors had two negative PCRs, clearance, or symptom resolution. The origin of this receptor is a young woman who had recovered from COVID-19. The specimen sequenced was PBMCs or T cells enriched from blood (not recorded which). This chain connects TRBV6-5 to TRBJ2-7, with D unresolved. CDR3 coding DNA: TGTGCCAGCAGCGTCTCTGCCTACGAGCAGTACTTC. This sequence encodes CASSVSAYEQYF.